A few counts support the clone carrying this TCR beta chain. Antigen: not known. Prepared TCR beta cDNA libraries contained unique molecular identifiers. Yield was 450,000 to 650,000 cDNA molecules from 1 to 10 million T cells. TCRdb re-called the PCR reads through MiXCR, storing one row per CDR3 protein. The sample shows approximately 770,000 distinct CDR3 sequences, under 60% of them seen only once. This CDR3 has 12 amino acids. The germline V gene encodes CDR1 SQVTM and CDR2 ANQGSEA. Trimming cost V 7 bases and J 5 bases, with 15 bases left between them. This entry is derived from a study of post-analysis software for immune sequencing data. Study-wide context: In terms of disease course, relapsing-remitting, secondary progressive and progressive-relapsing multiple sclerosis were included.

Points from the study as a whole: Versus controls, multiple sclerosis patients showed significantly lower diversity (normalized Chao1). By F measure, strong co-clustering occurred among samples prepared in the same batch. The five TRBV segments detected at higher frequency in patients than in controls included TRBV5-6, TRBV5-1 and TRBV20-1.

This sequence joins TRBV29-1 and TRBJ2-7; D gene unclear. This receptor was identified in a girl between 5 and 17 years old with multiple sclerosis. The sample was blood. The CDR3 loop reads CSARTSWNEQYF. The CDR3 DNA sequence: TGCAGCGCCCGAACATCCTGGAACGAGCAGTACTTC.